This T cell receptor beta chain was profiled in a study of T cells in Graves' hyperthyroidism and ophthalmopathy. As for the study in general: Peripheral blood specimens were obtained at initial diagnosis, prior to any treatment. Study-wide findings and caveats: Ophthalmopathy was told apart from stable hyperthyroidism by a 13 V-J model.

Details on this clonotype: Its target is unknown.

The cohort's ophthalmopathy patients, a group with duration under 3 months, had a Clinical Activity Score of at least 3 and a NOSPECS grade of at least 4. Investigators excluded patients with uncontrolled infection, other autoimmune disease, pregnancy or lactation. The TCR beta CDR3 regions underwent amplification using RNA transcripts as the source. The study used the HTBI primer set for a first-round RT-PCR of the TCR CDR3. TCRdb called the multiplex PCR reads again in MiXCR, with one record for every CDR3 protein. The sample consists of around 540,000 distinct CDR3 sequences, about 16% of them appearing once. This TCR was recovered from a woman aged 25 to 39 with Graves' ophthalmopathy. Sequences were obtained from blood.

The CDR3 DNA reads TGTGCCAGCAGCTTGGGAGTAGCGGGAGGGGCCGGGGAGCTGTTTTTT. Amino acids: CASSLGVAGGAGELFF. V is TRBV5-4 and J is TRBJ2-2; 11 nucleotides align to TRBD2. CDR3 length: 16 amino acids. The J segment lost 6 bases and the V segment lost 0 bases, leaving 4 bases of the junction unmatched. Germline lookup yields CDR1 SGHNT and CDR2 YYREEE (reference sequence).